These T cell receptor beta chains were read from a single sample in a study of identical twins. TCRdb analysed the 5' RACE reads with MiXCR anew, one entry per CDR3 protein. Of 430,000 or so distinct CDR3 sequences in the sample, less than 25% are singletons; the top ten hold 2.9%. In addition, the sample was reused for a study of T cells expressing NK-cell markers.

The sequenced material came from CD4+ T cells sorted from blood. All receptors come from a woman aged 18-30 years in good health. The CDR3 runs from the conserved cysteine through the conserved F or W. D genes are given only for firm matches. Only some rows state a clone size, as once, few, many or a class for expanded clones.

few	TRBJ1-1	TRBV5-1	-	CASSLRVESNTEAFF	TGCGCCAGCAGCCTGAGAGTCGAATCCAACACTGAAGCTTTCTTT
-	TRBJ1-6	TRBV20-1	TRBD1	CSARVTGDSPLHF	TGCAGTGCTAGGGTAACAGGGGATTCACCCCTCCACTTT
-	TRBJ2-2	TRBV20-1	-	CSANPLIGPGELFF	TGCAGTGCTAATCCCCTCATCGGTCCCGGGGAGCTGTTTTTT
-	TRBJ1-1	TRBV30	TRBD1	CAWRAYRTGPGAFF	TGTGCCTGGAGGGCATATCGGACAGGCCCCGGAGCTTTCTTT
-	TRBJ2-3	TRBV7-2	TRBD2	CASSSGLGSGTQYF	TGTGCCAGCAGCTCCGGACTAGGTTCGGGTACGCAGTATTTT
-	TRBJ2-7	TRBV9	TRBD1	CASSPGQGLYEQYF	TGTGCCAGCAGCCCTGGACAGGGGCTCTACGAGCAGTACTTC
-	TRBJ2-1	TRBV5-4	-	CASSLGQRAVDEQFF	TGTGCCAGCAGCTTGGGCCAGCGGGCGGTCGATGAGCAGTTCTTC
-	TRBJ2-3	TRBV29-1	-	CSVGRQGGADTQYF	TGCAGCGTTGGCAGGCAGGGAGGCGCAGATACGCAGTATTTT
-	TRBJ2-1	TRBV7-9	-	CASLRSYNEQFF	TGTGCCAGCTTAAGAAGTTACAATGAGCAGTTCTTC
few	TRBJ2-2	TRBV5-1	-	CASSPREAGELFF	TGCGCCAGCAGCCCGAGGGAGGCCGGGGAGCTGTTTTTT
-	TRBJ2-3	TRBV24-1	TRBD1	CATSDSTGKVTDTQYF	TGTGCCACCAGTGACTCGACAGGGAAGGTCACAGATACGCAGTATTTT
-	TRBJ1-5	TRBV5-1	-	CASSEARRKEGQPQHF	TGCGCCAGCAGCGAGGCCCGGAGAAAGGAAGGTCAGCCCCAGCATTTT
-	TRBJ2-1	TRBV5-1	TRBD2	CASSPRGLAARGQFF	TGCGCCAGCAGCCCCCGGGGACTAGCGGCCCGGGGGCAGTTCTTC
few	TRBJ2-2	TRBV18	TRBD1	CASSPRMGQGLAELFF	TGTGCCAGCTCACCTAGGATGGGACAGGGGCTCGCGGAGCTGTTTTTT
-	TRBJ2-7	TRBV3-1	-	CASSQLNNLESRYEQYF	TGTGCCAGCAGCCAATTGAACAATTTGGAATCCCGGTACGAGCAGTACTTC
few	TRBJ2-3	TRBV20-1	TRBD2	CSAREWRGGRDTQYF	TGCAGTGCTAGAGAATGGCGGGGGGGCAGGGATACGCAGTATTTT
few	TRBJ2-7	TRBV18	TRBD1	CASSAGTGPYEQYF	TGTGCCAGCTCAGCCGGGACAGGACCCTACGAGCAGTACTTC
-	TRBJ2-1	TRBV7-9	TRBD2	CASSSAGGPFEQFF	TGTGCCAGCAGCTCAGCGGGAGGGCCTTTTGAGCAGTTCTTC
-	TRBJ2-1	TRBV4-1	TRBD2	CASSPTSLPWDEQFF	TGCGCCAGCAGCCCGACTAGCCTACCTTGGGATGAGCAGTTCTTC
-	TRBJ2-7	TRBV3-1	TRBD1	CASSRGTGGAGQYF	TGTGCCAGCAGCCGAGGGACAGGGGGCGCAGGGCAGTACTTC
-	TRBJ2-1	TRBV9	TRBD2	CASSPGSGRTSEQFF	TGTGCCAGCAGCCCGGGTAGCGGGAGAACTAGTGAGCAGTTCTTC
-	TRBJ2-1	TRBV10-3	TRBD2	CAISEVVAGGTEQFF	TGTGCCATCAGTGAGGTGGTAGCGGGAGGAACTGAGCAGTTCTTC
-	TRBJ2-5	TRBV5-1	TRBD2	CASSTTSGVETQYF	TGCGCCAGCAGCACGACTAGCGGGGTGGAGACCCAGTACTTC
-	TRBJ2-5	TRBV20-1	-	CSARGLQGETQYF	TGCAGTGCTAGAGGATTACAGGGCGAGACCCAGTACTTC
-	TRBJ2-1	TRBV20-1	-	CSARDLIRSYNEQFF	TGCAGTGCTAGAGACCTTATCCGCTCCTACAATGAGCAGTTCTTC
-	TRBJ1-6	TRBV5-1	TRBD1	CASSLERGSGQGFSPLHF	TGCGCCAGCAGCTTGGAGAGGGGCTCGGGACAGGGGTTTTCACCCCTCCACTTT
-	TRBJ2-3	TRBV30	TRBD2	CAWGRKSGVTDTQYF	TGTGCCTGGGGGAGGAAGAGCGGGGTGACAGATACGCAGTATTTT
few	TRBJ1-1	TRBV20-1	-	CSARVGSYTEAFF	TGCAGTGCTAGAGTTGGGAGCTACACTGAAGCTTTCTTT
-	TRBJ1-1	TRBV30	-	CAWSVHWGISGPEAFF	TGTGCCTGGAGTGTACATTGGGGCATATCTGGCCCTGAAGCTTTCTTT
-	TRBJ2-7	TRBV7-2	TRBD1	CASRQTGVYEQYF	TGTGCCAGCCGCCAGACAGGGGTATACGAGCAGTACTTC
once	TRBJ2-5	TRBV20-1	-	CSARDGAHQETQYF	TGCAGTGCTAGAGATGGGGCCCACCAAGAGACCCAGTACTTC
few	TRBJ1-1	TRBV5-1	-	CASSSGTPEAFF	TGCGCCAGCAGCTCCGGGACGCCTGAAGCTTTCTTT
-	TRBJ2-3	TRBV20-1	TRBD2	CSARGSGAPDTQYF	TGCAGTGCTAGAGGTAGCGGGGCCCCAGATACGCAGTATTTT
-	TRBJ2-1	TRBV20-1	-	CSASSSRLSYNEQFF	TGCAGTGCTAGTTCTTCGCGGCTCTCCTACAATGAGCAGTTCTTC
few	TRBJ2-1	TRBV29-1	TRBD2	CSVDVAGGGNEQFF	TGCAGCGTTGACGTAGCGGGAGGGGGCAATGAGCAGTTCTTC
many	TRBJ2-2	TRBV12-3/TRBV12-4	TRBD1	CASAGDSNTGELFF	TGTGCCAGCGCCGGGGACAGTAACACCGGGGAGCTGTTTTTT
-	TRBJ2-1	TRBV7-9	-	CASTPWVGSSYNEQFF	TGTGCCAGCACCCCCTGGGTAGGGAGCTCCTACAATGAGCAGTTCTTC
-	TRBJ2-5	TRBV5-1	-	CASRLRNRLEETQYF	TGCGCCAGCAGACTCCGGAATCGTTTGGAAGAGACCCAGTACTTC
few	TRBJ2-7	TRBV12-3/TRBV12-4	TRBD2	CASRPSGIPHEQYF	TGTGCCAGCAGGCCTAGCGGGATCCCCCACGAGCAGTACTTC
-	TRBJ2-3	TRBV10-3	-	CAISESMRDLRGDTQYF	TGTGCCATCAGTGAGTCAATGAGGGACCTTCGTGGAGATACGCAGTATTTT
few	TRBJ2-1	TRBV6-1	TRBD2	CASSPLAGAGNEQFF	TGTGCCAGCAGTCCGCTAGCGGGAGCGGGGAATGAGCAGTTCTTC
-	TRBJ2-7	TRBV10-3	TRBD2	CAISEPGLAGVEQYF	TGTGCCATCAGTGAACCGGGACTAGCGGGAGTCGAGCAGTACTTC
few	TRBJ2-1	TRBV20-1	-	CSASRAVLFNEQFF	TGCAGTGCTAGTCGGGCGGTTCTGTTCAATGAGCAGTTCTTC
-	TRBJ2-1	TRBV21-1	-	CASSNLCGRLYNEQFF	TGTGCCAGCAGCAACCTTTGCGGGAGGCTCTACAATGAGCAGTTCTTC
few	TRBJ2-1	TRBV5-1	-	CASSLELASNEQFF	TGCGCCAGCAGCTTGGAGCTCGCCTCCAATGAGCAGTTCTTC
-	TRBJ2-1	TRBV14	TRBD1	CASSPLRDSDYNEQFF	TGTGCCAGCAGCCCCCTTAGGGACAGCGACTACAATGAGCAGTTCTTC
-	TRBJ2-2	TRBV10-2	TRBD2	CASSESKYSGGIRAGELFF	TGCGCCAGCAGTGAGTCCAAGTATAGCGGGGGGATTCGTGCCGGGGAGCTGTTTTTT
many	TRBJ2-1	TRBV14	TRBD2	CASSHRTSGRARSSYNEQFF	TGTGCCAGCAGCCACCGGACTAGCGGGAGGGCCCGATCCTCCTACAATGAGCAGTTCTTC
few	TRBJ1-1	TRBV9	-	CASSPHPGSTEAFF	TGTGCCAGCAGCCCCCACCCGGGGAGCACTGAAGCTTTCTTT
few	TRBJ2-3	TRBV2	TRBD2	CASSSAGTSGSTDTQYF	TGTGCCAGCAGTAGCGCCGGGACTAGCGGCAGCACAGATACGCAGTATTTT